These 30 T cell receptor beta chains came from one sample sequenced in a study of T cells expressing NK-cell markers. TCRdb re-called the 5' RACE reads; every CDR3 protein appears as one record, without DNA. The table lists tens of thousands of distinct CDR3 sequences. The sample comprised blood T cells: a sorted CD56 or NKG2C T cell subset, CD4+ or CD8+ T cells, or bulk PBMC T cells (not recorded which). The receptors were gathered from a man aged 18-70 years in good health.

CDR3 region: CASSSQGTSTNEKLFF. V and J are TRBV28 and TRBJ1-4; the D call of TRBD1 rests on TCRdb alone, since no DNA is present to check it. Germline V gene sequence: CDR1 MDHEN, CDR2 SYDVKM. This CDR3 is 16 amino acids long.

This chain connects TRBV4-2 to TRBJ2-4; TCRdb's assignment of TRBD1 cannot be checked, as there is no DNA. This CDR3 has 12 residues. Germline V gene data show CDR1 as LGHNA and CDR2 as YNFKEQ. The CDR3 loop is CASSQGGSRQYF.

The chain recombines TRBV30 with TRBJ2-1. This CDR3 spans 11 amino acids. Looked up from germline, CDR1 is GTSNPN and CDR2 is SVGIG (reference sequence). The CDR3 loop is CAWIDYNEQFF.

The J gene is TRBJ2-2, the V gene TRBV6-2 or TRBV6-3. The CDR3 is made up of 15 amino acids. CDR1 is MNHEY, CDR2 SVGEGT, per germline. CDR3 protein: CASSYPYRNTGELFF.

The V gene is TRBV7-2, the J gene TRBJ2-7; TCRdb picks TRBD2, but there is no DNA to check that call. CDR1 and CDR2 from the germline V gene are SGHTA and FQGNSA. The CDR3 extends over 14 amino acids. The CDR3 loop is CASSISGTSGRPYF.

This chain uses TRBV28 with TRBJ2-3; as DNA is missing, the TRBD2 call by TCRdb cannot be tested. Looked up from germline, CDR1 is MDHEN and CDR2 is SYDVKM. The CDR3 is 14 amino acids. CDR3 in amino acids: CASSFDYSTDTQYF. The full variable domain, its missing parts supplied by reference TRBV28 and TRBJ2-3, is DVKVTQSSRYLVKRTGEKVFLECVQDMDHENMFWYRQDPGLGLRLIYFSYDVKMKEKGDIPEGYSVSREKKERFSLILESASTNQTSMYLCASSFDYSTDTQYFGPGTRLTVL.

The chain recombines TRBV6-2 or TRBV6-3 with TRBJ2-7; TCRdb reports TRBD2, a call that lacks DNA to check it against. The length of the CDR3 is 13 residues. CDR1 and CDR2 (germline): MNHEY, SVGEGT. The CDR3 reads CAIRDYGGDEQYF.

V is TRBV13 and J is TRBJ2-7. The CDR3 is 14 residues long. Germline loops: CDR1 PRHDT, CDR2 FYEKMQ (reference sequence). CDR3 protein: CASRTYRDSYEQYF.

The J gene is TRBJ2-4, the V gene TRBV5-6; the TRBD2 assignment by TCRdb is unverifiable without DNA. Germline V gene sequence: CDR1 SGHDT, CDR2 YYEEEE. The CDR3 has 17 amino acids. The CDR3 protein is CASSLAASGVAKNIQYF.

CDR3: CSAIAGTGDYNEQFF. The chain has TRBV20-1 and TRBJ2-1; the TCRdb D gene call, TRBD1, has no DNA to confirm it. The germline CDR1 and CDR2 sequences are DFQATT and SNEGSKA (reference sequence). The CDR3 has 15 amino acids.

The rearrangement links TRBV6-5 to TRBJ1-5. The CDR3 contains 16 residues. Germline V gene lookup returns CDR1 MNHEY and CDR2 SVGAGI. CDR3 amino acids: CASSYRRPYSNQPQHF.

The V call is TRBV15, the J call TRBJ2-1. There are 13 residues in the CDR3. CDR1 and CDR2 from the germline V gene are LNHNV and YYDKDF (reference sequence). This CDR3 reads CATSTVVGNEQFF.

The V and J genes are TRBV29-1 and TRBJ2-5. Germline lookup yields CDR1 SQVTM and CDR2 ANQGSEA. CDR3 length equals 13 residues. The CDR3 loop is CSVEHQQQETQYF.

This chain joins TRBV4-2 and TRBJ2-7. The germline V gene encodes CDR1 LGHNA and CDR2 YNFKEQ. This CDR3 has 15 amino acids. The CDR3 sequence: CASSQWTDAAYEQYF.

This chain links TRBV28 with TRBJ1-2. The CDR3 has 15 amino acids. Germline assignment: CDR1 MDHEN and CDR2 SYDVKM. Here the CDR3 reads CASSLGGTANYGYTF.

CDR3 sequence: CASSEGQGNTDTQYF. The rearrangement joins TRBV2 to TRBJ2-3; lacking DNA, the TRBD1 call made by TCRdb goes unchecked. Looked up from germline, CDR1 is SNHLY and CDR2 is FYNNEI. The CDR3 contains 15 residues.

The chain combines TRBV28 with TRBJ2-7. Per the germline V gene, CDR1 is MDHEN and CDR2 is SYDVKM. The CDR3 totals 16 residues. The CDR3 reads CASSALRYRGSYEQYF.

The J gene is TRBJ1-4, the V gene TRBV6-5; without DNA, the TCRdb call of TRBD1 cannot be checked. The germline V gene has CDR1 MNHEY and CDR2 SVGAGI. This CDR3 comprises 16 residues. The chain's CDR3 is CASTAWGAITNEKLFF.

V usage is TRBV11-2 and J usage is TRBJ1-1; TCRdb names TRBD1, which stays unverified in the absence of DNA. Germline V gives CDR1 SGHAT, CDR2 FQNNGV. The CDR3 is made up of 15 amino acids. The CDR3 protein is CASSLRDSGTKEAFF.

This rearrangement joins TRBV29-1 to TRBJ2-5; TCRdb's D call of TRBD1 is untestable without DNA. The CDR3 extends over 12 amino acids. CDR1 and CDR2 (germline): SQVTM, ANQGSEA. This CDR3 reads CSVRTGQETQYF.

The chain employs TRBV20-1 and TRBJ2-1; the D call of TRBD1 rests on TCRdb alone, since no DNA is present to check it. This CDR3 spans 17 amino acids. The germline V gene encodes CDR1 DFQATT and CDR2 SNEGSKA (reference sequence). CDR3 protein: CSAKDRTGPSSYNEQFF.

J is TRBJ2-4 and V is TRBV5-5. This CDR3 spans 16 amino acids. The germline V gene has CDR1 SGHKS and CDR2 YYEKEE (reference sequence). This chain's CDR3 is CASSSGRILAKNIQYF.

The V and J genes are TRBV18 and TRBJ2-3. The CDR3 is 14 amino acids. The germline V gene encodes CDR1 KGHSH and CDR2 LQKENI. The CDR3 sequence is CASSPPSRTDTQYF.

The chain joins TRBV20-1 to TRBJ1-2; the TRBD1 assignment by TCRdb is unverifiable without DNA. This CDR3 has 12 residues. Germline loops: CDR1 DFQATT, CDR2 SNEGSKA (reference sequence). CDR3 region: CSAPGGKDGYTF.

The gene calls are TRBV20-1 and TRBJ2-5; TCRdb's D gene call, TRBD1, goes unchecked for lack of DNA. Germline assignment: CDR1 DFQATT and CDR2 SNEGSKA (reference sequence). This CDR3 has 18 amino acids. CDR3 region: CSAPEAGRGTVFQETQYF.

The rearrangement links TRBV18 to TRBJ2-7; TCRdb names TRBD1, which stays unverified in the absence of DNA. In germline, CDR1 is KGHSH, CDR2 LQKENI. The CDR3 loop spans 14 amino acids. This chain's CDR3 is CASSLPGAAYEQYF.

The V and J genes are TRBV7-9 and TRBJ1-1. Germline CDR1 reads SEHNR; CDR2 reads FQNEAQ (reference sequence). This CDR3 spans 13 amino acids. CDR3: CASSLVRNTEAFF.

The CDR3: CASTKGPLLYEQYF. The chain carries TRBV6-1 and TRBJ2-7. The CDR3 extends over 14 amino acids. The germline CDR1 and CDR2 sequences are MNHNS and SASEGT.

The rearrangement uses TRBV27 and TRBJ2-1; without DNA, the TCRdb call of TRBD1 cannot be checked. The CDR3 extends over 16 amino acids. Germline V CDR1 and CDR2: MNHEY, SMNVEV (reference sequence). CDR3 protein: CASAQGMARGINEQFF.

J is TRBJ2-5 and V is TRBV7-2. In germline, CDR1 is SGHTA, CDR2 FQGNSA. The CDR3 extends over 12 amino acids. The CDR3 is CASSPREETQYF.